A selection of T cell receptor beta chains follows, all from one sample in a study of blood T cell repertoires in COVID-19. The protocol was immunoSEQ multiplex PCR, while the TCRdb copy is restricted to in-frame clones and leaves out a portion. The table records roughly 400,000 clones, roughly 87% of them present only once. Sequenced material: PBMCs or T cells enriched from blood (not recorded which). These receptors all stem from a middle-aged woman with acute COVID-19. CDR3s include the opening cysteine and the closing phenylalanine or tryptophan. D genes are given only for firm matches. Only some rows state a clone size, as once, few, many or a class for expanded clones.

CDR3 length	clone size	V gene	D gene	J gene	CDR3 protein	CDR3 DNA
15	NA	TRBV7-9	NA	TRBJ2-5	CASSLLAPVRETQYF	TGTGCCAGCAGCTTATTGGCTCCGGTGCGGGAGACCCAGTACTTC
13	NA	TRBV5-1	TRBD1	TRBJ1-2	CASSLRDSYGYTF	TGCGCCAGCAGCTTGAGGGACAGCTATGGCTACACCTTC
15	NA	TRBV27	NA	TRBJ2-1	CASRGDTIRYNEQFF	TGTGCCAGCAGAGGGGACACCATACGCTACAATGAGCAGTTCTTC
16	NA	TRBV20-1	NA	TRBJ1-2	CSASVLQDGPSSGYTF	TGCAGTGCTAGTGTTTTACAGGACGGGCCCTCGAGTGGCTACACCTTC
14	NA	TRBV6-5	TRBD1	TRBJ1-5	CASSYGQGHQPQHF	TGTGCCAGCAGTTATGGACAGGGGCATCAGCCCCAGCATTTT
15	NA	TRBV18	TRBD1	TRBJ1-1	CASSRGTGRGTEAFF	TGTGCCAGCTCACGCGGGACAGGGAGAGGCACTGAAGCTTTCTTT
15	NA	TRBV28	NA	TRBJ1-4	CASSPPGGAREKLFF	TGTGCCAGCAGCCCCCCTGGGGGGGCGCGGGAAAAACTGTTTTTT
15	NA	TRBV5-1	NA	TRBJ1-1	CASSRVARADTEAFF	TGCGCCAGCAGCCGGGTCGCCAGGGCGGACACTGAAGCTTTCTTT
12	NA	TRBV7-9	NA	TRBJ1-1	CASSLVNSEAFF	TGTGCCAGCAGCTTAGTTAATTCTGAAGCTTTCTTT
13	NA	TRBV27	NA	TRBJ1-5	CASSPNSNQPQHF	TGTGCCAGCAGTCCAAATAGCAATCAGCCCCAGCATTTT
14	NA	TRBV28	TRBD1	TRBJ1-5	CASSRGQDNQPQHF	TGTGCCAGCAGCCGGGGACAGGACAATCAGCCCCAGCATTTT
16	NA	TRBV9	TRBD2	TRBJ2-5	CASSPRTSGGGETQYF	TGTGCCAGCAGCCCGCGGACTAGCGGGGGAGGAGAGACCCAGTACTTC
15	NA	TRBV18	NA	TRBJ2-5	CASSPVRGIIETQYF	TGTGCCAGCTCACCGGTACGGGGGATTATAGAGACCCAGTACTTC
13	NA	TRBV12-3/TRBV12-4	NA	TRBJ1-1	CASSLQGDTEAFF	TGTGCCAGCAGTCTTCAGGGTGACACTGAAGCTTTCTTT
18	once	TRBV5-4	NA	TRBJ2-2	CASSLDPGSTTNTGELFF	TGTGCCAGCAGCTTGGATCCGGGGAGCACAACGAACACCGGGGAGCTGTTTTTT
13	NA	TRBV12-3/TRBV12-4	NA	TRBJ1-2	CASSLDTYGGYTF	TGTGCCAGCAGTTTAGATACCTACGGTGGCTACACCTTC
15	few	TRBV11-2	NA	TRBJ2-2	CASSYQPGNPGELFF	TGTGCCAGCAGCTATCAACCAGGGAATCCCGGGGAGCTGTTTTTT
16	NA	TRBV3-1/TRBV3-2	NA	TRBJ2-3	CASSQSGTFSTDTQYF	TGTGCCAGCAGCCAATCCGGGACTTTTAGCACAGATACGCAGTATTTT
14	NA	TRBV6-6	TRBD1	TRBJ2-7	CASSIRTGLNEQYF	TGTGCCAGCAGTATTCGGACAGGGTTGAACGAGCAGTACTTC
17	once	TRBV5-1	TRBD1	TRBJ2-2	CASARGTRQGADGELFF	TGCGCCAGCGCGCGAGGGACGAGACAGGGGGCCGACGGGGAGCTGTTTTTT
16	NA	TRBV5-1	NA	TRBJ2-2	CASSPRGTPNTGELFF	TGCGCCAGCAGCCCTCGGGGGACTCCTAACACCGGGGAGCTGTTTTTT
16	NA	TRBV10-1	TRBD1	TRBJ1-1	CASSESPGQGSPEAFF	TGCGCCAGCAGTGAGTCACCGGGACAGGGGAGCCCTGAAGCTTTCTTT
13	few	TRBV30	NA	TRBJ2-7	CAWSVTVPYEQYF	TGTGCCTGGAGTGTGACTGTTCCCTACGAGCAGTACTTC
13	NA	TRBV11-2	NA	TRBJ2-1	CASSPGTVNEQFF	TGTGCCAGCAGCCCCGGGACTGTCAATGAGCAGTTCTTC